A selection of T cell receptor beta chains follows, all from one sample in a study of T cell responses to AZD1222 COVID-19 vaccine. Profiled with immunoSEQ multiplex PCR; TCRdb holds only in-frame clones, not every one. The profile covers roughly 81,000 clones, with 65% to 90% appearing a single time and over 7.5% taken by the ten largest. The starting material was peripheral blood, obtained on day 0 of AZD1222 vaccination. Receptors originate from an adult in good health. Both conserved end residues are part of each CDR3. The D gene is left open where the match is weak. Clone size is not always given. Where it is, it says once, few, many or a class for expanded clones.

cdr3_length | j_call | v_call | d_call | clone_size | cdr3_aa | cdr3_nt
14 | TRBJ2-7 | TRBV30 | TRBD2 | NA | CAWTSGTSAREQYF | TGTGCCTGGACTTCAGGGACTAGCGCTCGGGAGCAGTACTTC
14 | TRBJ2-3 | TRBV7-2 | TRBD2 | NA | CASSPGLADDTQYF | TGTGCCAGCAGCCCAGGACTAGCGGATGATACGCAGTATTTT
15 | TRBJ2-2 | TRBV3-1/TRBV3-2 | NA | NA | CASREGAAMTGELFF | TGTGCCAGCAGGGAGGGGGCCGCAATGACCGGGGAGCTGTTTTTT
15 | TRBJ1-4 | TRBV6-5 | NA | few | CASSYSIQGEEKLFF | TGTGCCAGCAGTTACTCGATCCAGGGAGAAGAAAAACTGTTTTTT
20 | TRBJ2-7 | TRBV21-1 | NA | NA | CASSAKTVTGPLAGIYEQYF | TGTGCCAGCAGCGCTAAGACCGTCACGGGGCCGCTAGCCGGAATCTACGAGCAGTACTTC
10 | TRBJ1-2 | TRBV28 | NA | NA | CASSHYGYTF | TGTGCCAGCAGTCACTATGGCTACACCTTC
14 | TRBJ2-4 | TRBV6-1 | NA | NA | CASSEAGGRHIQYF | TGTGCCAGCAGTGAAGCAGGAGGGCGGCACATTCAGTACTTC
16 | TRBJ2-2 | TRBV28 | NA | once | CASSFSTGANTGELFF | TGTGCCAGCAGTTTCAGTACAGGTGCGAACACCGGGGAGCTGTTTTTT
16 | TRBJ1-5 | TRBV6-5 | NA | once | CASSSGAVLHNQPQHF | TGTGCCAGCAGTTCCGGGGCAGTACTTCACAATCAGCCCCAGCATTTT
15 | TRBJ2-2 | TRBV7-3 | NA | NA | CASSMGGANTGELFF | TGTGCCAGCAGTATGGGGGGAGCGAACACCGGGGAGCTGTTTTTT
14 | TRBJ2-2 | TRBV9 | NA | NA | CASSQVHLAGELFF | TGTGCCAGCAGCCAGGTACATCTGGCCGGGGAGCTGTTTTTT
16 | TRBJ1-1 | TRBV27 | NA | NA | CASRSRSTTPITEAFF | TGTGCCAGCAGGTCCCGATCGACAACCCCGATCACTGAAGCTTTCTTT
15 | TRBJ2-2 | TRBV28 | TRBD1 | few | CASSRPGTGAGELFF | TGTGCCAGCAGTCGTCCCGGGACAGGGGCCGGGGAGCTGTTTTTT
15 | TRBJ2-7 | TRBV6-2/TRBV6-3 | NA | NA | CASSYRDKYSYEQYF | TGTGCCAGCAGTTACCGGGACAAGTACTCCTACGAGCAGTACTTC
13 | TRBJ1-4 | TRBV28 | NA | once | CASSSGPNEKLFF | TGTGCCAGCAGTTCCGGGCCTAATGAAAAACTGTTTTTT
18 | TRBJ2-7 | TRBV7-2 | TRBD2 | NA | CASSLAPPVASGSLEQYF | TGTGCCAGCAGCTTAGCCCCCCCCGTGGCTAGCGGGAGTCTCGAGCAGTACTTC
17 | TRBJ1-5 | TRBV28 | NA | few | CASSSSRSGQGDQPQHF | TGTGCCAGCAGCTCGTCCCGAAGTGGCCAGGGAGACCAGCCCCAGCATTTT
15 | TRBJ2-6 | TRBV15 | NA | NA | CATSGGPSKANVLTF | TGTGCCACCAGCGGCGGCCCTTCAAAGGCCAACGTCCTGACTTTC
15 | TRBJ2-6 | TRBV5-4 | TRBD2 | NA | CASSLGGAGANVLTF | TGTGCCAGCAGCCTGGGAGGGGCTGGGGCCAACGTCCTGACTTTC
15 | TRBJ2-1 | TRBV2 | NA | NA | CASSEEGRGNNEQFF | TGTGCCAGCAGTGAAGAGGGGCGGGGCAACAATGAGCAGTTCTTC
16 | TRBJ2-2 | TRBV5-1 | TRBD2 | NA | CASSRALAGASGELFF | TGCGCCAGCAGCCGAGCCCTAGCGGGAGCGTCCGGGGAGCTGTTTTTT
15 | TRBJ2-3 | TRBV9 | NA | NA | CASGAGRRGEGTQYF | TGTGCCTCCGGAGCAGGGCGGAGGGGGGAAGGTACGCAGTATTTT
13 | TRBJ1-1 | TRBV27 | TRBD1 | NA | CATSTGLNTEAFF | TGTGCCACCTCGACAGGGTTGAACACTGAAGCTTTCTTT
12 | TRBJ1-5 | TRBV29-1 | TRBD1 | NA | CSFRQGDQPQHF | TGCAGCTTTCGACAGGGTGATCAGCCCCAGCATTTT
14 | TRBJ1-2 | TRBV28 | TRBD1 | NA | CASSPSDRGHGYTF | TGTGCCAGCAGTCCTTCGGACAGGGGTCATGGCTACACCTTC
15 | TRBJ2-1 | TRBV11-1 | TRBD2 | NA | CASSKLAGSYNEQFF | TGTGCCAGCAGCAAACTAGCGGGATCTTACAATGAGCAGTTCTTC